This T cell receptor (beta chain) was captured in a study of blood T cells in healthy people across ages. About this clonotype: Its antigen is still unknown. An end of the junction differs from the germline gene, which may be a read error.

The study's findings and limits: There was a strong correlation between TCR beta diversity and naive T cell percentage. A roughly linear age-dependent decrease characterized TCR beta diversity per million T cells.

A second PCR, run for roughly 7 to 12 cycles, used a sample-barcoded 5' primer plus a J-beta primer mix. The template-switch adaptor, which had 12 random nucleotides, put a tag on each cDNA molecule. TCRdb recomputed calls from the 5' RACE reads with MiXCR, one row per CDR3 protein. The data hold hundreds of thousands of distinct CDR3 sequences, with around 52% observed a single time. The CDR3 runs to 11 residues. In germline, CDR1 is SGHDN, CDR2 FVKESK. The V call is TRBV14, the J call TRBJ1-2, with D unclear. The TCR sequence derives from a woman older than 75 in good health. Material: blood. The CDR3 protein is CANSQGYGYTF. The CDR3 region has the DNA TGTGCCAACAGCCAAGGCTATGGCTACACCTTC.